What follows is one T cell receptor beta chain and its context. The target antigen is unknown. A read error may produce the germline difference seen at one junction end. The data originate from a study of post-analysis software for immune sequencing data. Unique molecular identifiers tagged the TCR beta cDNA libraries. TCRdb fed the PCR reads into MiXCR, producing one record per CDR3 protein. The table records about half a million distinct CDR3 sequences, under 40% of them present only once. CDR1 LGHNA and CDR2 YNFKEQ come from the germline V gene. The CDR3 has 15 amino acids. Regarding the study as a whole: The study found TRBV5-6, TRBV5-1 and TRBV20-1 among five or six TRBV segments more frequent in patients than controls.

The chain combines TRBV4-2 with TRBJ2-6; a possible D gene is TRBD1 (5 bases). Sequencing was performed on blood. The TCR was taken from a girl aged 2-17 years with multiple sclerosis. CDR3 DNA sequence: TGTGCCAGCAGCCAAGGCGCCTCTGGGGCCAACGTCCGGACTTTC. Encoded protein: CASSQGASGANVRTF.